The rows below give T cell receptor beta chains drawn from one sample of a study of cytomegalovirus exposure and HLA in healthy donors. Method: immunoSEQ multiplex PCR; TCRdb's copy keeps in-frame clones and lacks some. Among about 94,000 clones listed, nearly 80% were seen once. The sequencing input was PBMCs. These receptor sequences come from a woman aged 40 to 50 in good health and CMV-seronegative. CDR3s include the opening cysteine and the closing phenylalanine or tryptophan. A D gene is named only where the DNA matches it firmly. Size values are once, few and many counts, or a class for expanded clones, and some rows have none.

size	V	D	J	DNA	CDR3
.	TRBV6-5	TRBD1	TRBJ1-2	TGTGCCAGCAGTTATAGAGTTGACAGGGTCTATGGCTACACCTTC	CASSYRVDRVYGYTF
few	TRBV28	.	TRBJ2-7	TGTGCCAGCAGTGGGGGGACGGATACCTACGAGCAGTACTTC	CASSGGTDTYEQYF
.	TRBV7-9	TRBD1	TRBJ2-2	TGTGCCAGCAGCCCCAAACCGGGACAGGGGAACTCGAACACCGGGGAGCTGTTTTTT	CASSPKPGQGNSNTGELFF
.	TRBV4-3	TRBD1	TRBJ2-5	TGCGCCAGCAGCCTTAACAGGGGTCCCCAAGAGACCCAGTACTTC	CASSLNRGPQETQYF
.	TRBV1	.	TRBJ1-4	TGCACCAGCAGCCAAGATTGGGACAAGCAGGGGGCCCCTAATGAAAATTGTGAAAAACTGTTTTTT	CTSSQDWDKQGAPNENCEKLFF
.	TRBV7-3	.	TRBJ2-3	TGTGCCAGCAGCTTACTGGGGCAAACAGATACGCAGTATTTT	CASSLLGQTDTQYF
.	TRBV2	TRBD1	TRBJ1-5	TGTGCCAGCGACGGGACAGGGGGCAACCAGCCCCAGCATTTT	CASDGTGGNQPQHF
.	TRBV5-1	.	TRBJ1-1	TGCGCCAGCAGCCGCAGTCTAGAAAGTACTGAAGCTTTCTTT	CASSRSLESTEAFF
.	TRBV4-1	.	TRBJ1-2	TGCGCCAGCAGCCAAGAGACCGGGGGGAACTATGGCTACACCTTC	CASSQETGGNYGYTF
.	TRBV19	TRBD1	TRBJ2-3	TGTGCCAGTAGTATCCCGACAGGGAAAACAGATACGCAGTATTTT	CASSIPTGKTDTQYF
.	TRBV7-9	.	TRBJ1-1	TGTTCCAGCAGCTTTGGACAGAGCCCCACTGAAGCTTTCTTT	CSSSFGQSPTEAFF
few	TRBV4-2	.	TRBJ2-7	TGTGCCAGCAGCCGAAACAGGGTGACTTACGAGCAGTACTTC	CASSRNRVTYEQYF
.	TRBV5-4	.	TRBJ2-1	TGTGCCAGCAGCTTCCCCCTCCGGGAGCAGTTCTTC	CASSFPLREQFF
.	TRBV6-1	TRBD1	TRBJ1-2	TGTGCCAGCAGTGGACAGGGCAGAGGCTACCCCTTC	CASSGQGRGYPF
.	TRBV4-1	.	TRBJ2-7	TGCGCCAGCAGCCAAGGGGCCCGGGAACCTAGCGAGCAGTACTTC	CASSQGAREPSEQYF
.	TRBV15	.	TRBJ1-3	TGTGCCACCAGCAGAGATCGGGGCACCATATATTTT	CATSRDRGTIYF
.	TRBV4-3	TRBD1	TRBJ1-4	TGCGCCAGCAGCCAAGATCTGGGCAGGGGGGATGAAAAACTGTTTTTT	CASSQDLGRGDEKLFF
.	TRBV10-3	.	TRBJ1-2	TGTGCCATCAGCTCCGAATCGACAGCAAACTATGGCTACACCTTC	CAISSESTANYGYTF
once	TRBV16	TRBD1	TRBJ1-1	TGTGCCAGCAGCTTGGACAGGGGGAACACTGAAGCTTTCTTT	CASSLDRGNTEAFF
.	TRBV30	.	TRBJ1-5	TGTGCCTGGAGAAAAACAGGGAAGAGGAGTCAGCCCCAGCATTTT	CAWRKTGKRSQPQHF
.	TRBV28	.	TRBJ2-7	TGTGCCAGCAGTTTATTCGGAGCTGGGGGGTACGAGCAGTACTTC	CASSLFGAGGYEQYF
.	TRBV5-4	.	TRBJ1-5	TGTGCCAGCAGCCGCGGCGGGGGGAATAGCAATCAGCCCCAGCATTTT	CASSRGGGNSNQPQHF